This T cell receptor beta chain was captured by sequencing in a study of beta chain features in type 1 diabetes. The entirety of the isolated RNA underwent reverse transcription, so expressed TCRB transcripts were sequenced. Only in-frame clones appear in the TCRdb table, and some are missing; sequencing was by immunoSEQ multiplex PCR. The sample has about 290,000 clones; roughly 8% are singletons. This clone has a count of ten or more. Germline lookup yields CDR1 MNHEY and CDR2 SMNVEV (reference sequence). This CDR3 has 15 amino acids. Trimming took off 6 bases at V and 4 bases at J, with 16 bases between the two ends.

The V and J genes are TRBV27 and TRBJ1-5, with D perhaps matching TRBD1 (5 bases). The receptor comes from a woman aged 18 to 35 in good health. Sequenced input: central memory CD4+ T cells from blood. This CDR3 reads CASSPRAGGNQPQHF. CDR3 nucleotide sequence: TGTGCCAGCAGCCCTAGAGCCGGGGGGAATCAGCCCCAGCATTTT.